The 32 T cell receptor beta chains presented below share a single source sample, sequenced in a study of cytomegalovirus exposure and HLA in healthy donors. Primers for the PCR totalled 60 Vbeta and 13 Jbeta. Sequencing was performed with immunoSEQ multiplex PCR; in TCRdb, only in-frame clones are kept and a portion is missing. Among about 130,000 clones, roughly 88% were seen once, and the ten largest hold roughly 3%. Sequencing was done on a sample of PBMCs. These TCRs come from a man aged 50-60 years in good health and CMV-seronegative.

In this sample, this clone turned up a few times. This chain joins TRBV7-3 and TRBJ1-1; a possible D gene is TRBD1 (6 bases). The V gene lost 6 bases and the J gene lost 0 bases, with 14 bases spanning the gap. This CDR3 has 15 residues. From germline, CDR1 is SGHTA and CDR2 FQGTGA. CDR3 DNA sequence: TGTGCCAGCAGTACAGGGACCACGATGAACACTGAAGCTTTCTTT. This translates into CASSTGTTMNTEAFF.

The chain couples TRBV11-2 to TRBJ2-2, with D possibly TRBD1 on 5 matching bases. The CDR3 runs to 14 residues. Trimming pared 1 base from V and 5 bases from J, leaving 8 bases between. The V gene's germline CDR1 is SGHAT and CDR2 FQNNGV. The CDR3 DNA is TGTGCCAGCAGCTTAGGCAGGGTAACCGGGGAGCTGTTTTTT. Translating gives CASSLGRVTGELFF.

This clone came up once. The chain carries TRBV6-5 and TRBJ2-1, with 11 nucleotides matching TRBD2. This CDR3 spans 15 amino acids. CDR1 MNHEY and CDR2 SVGAGI come from the germline V gene. V dropped 0 bases and J dropped 8; count of bases not matched to a gene: 3. CDR3 sequence: CASSYSASGGYEQFF. Here the CDR3 DNA reads TGTGCCAGCAGTTACTCGGCTAGCGGGGGGTATGAGCAGTTCTTC.

The chain carries TRBV6-5 and TRBJ1-3, with D possibly matching TRBD1 (6 bases). The CDR3 spans 16 residues. V shed 3 bases and J shed 2 bases, with 14 bases lying between them. Germline-derived CDR1 and CDR2 are MNHEY and SVGAGI. CDR3 nucleotides: TGTGCCAGCAGTTATTCGATGCAGGGGACTGGAAACACCATATATTTT. This gives the protein CASSYSMQGTGNTIYF.

This clone was observed a single time. The J gene is TRBJ1-5, the V gene TRBV6-6; the match to TRBD1 covers 8 bases. CDR1 and CDR2 from the germline V gene are MNHNY and SVGAGI (reference sequence). V gave up 7 bases and J gave up 5 bases; unmatched junction bases: 4. The CDR3 is 13 residues long. CDR3 coding DNA: TGTGCCAGCATTATGGACAGGGATCAGCCCCAGCATTTT. It translates to CASIMDRDQPQHF.

The V call is TRBV6-4, the J call TRBJ1-6; a weak D match, TRBD1 (5 bases). The length of the CDR3 is 13 residues. The germline V gene encodes CDR1 MRHNA and CDR2 SNTAGT. The V gene lost 3 bases and the J gene lost 10 bases, with 10 bases spanning the gap. The CDR3 loop is CASSEQARSPLHF. The CDR3 DNA is TGTGCCAGCAGTGAACAGGCCCGCTCACCCCTCCACTTT.

This rearrangement joins TRBV7-2 to TRBJ2-3; 9 bases map to TRBD1. The V gene end was trimmed by 7 bases and the J gene end by 1 base; junction bases not matched to a gene: 18. CDR1 and CDR2 (germline): SGHTA, FQGNSA. The CDR3 is made up of 19 amino acids. The CDR3 is CASNRGGDRDYTRTDTQYF. The CDR3 coding sequence is TGTGCCAGCAACAGGGGGGGGGACAGGGACTATACTCGCACAGATACGCAGTATTTT.

This chain links TRBV2 with TRBJ1-5, with D maybe TRBD1 (5 bases). The V end lost 5 bases, the J end lost 1 base, and 9 bases lay between the germline ends. This CDR3 is 14 amino acids long. Germline CDR1 is SNHLY and CDR2 is FYNNEI. DNA of the CDR3: TGTGCCAGCAGTTATGACAGAAGCAATCAGCCCCAGCATTTT. It is translated as CASSYDRSNQPQHF.

CDR3 sequence reads: CASPSWGGTEAFF. In DNA form, the CDR3 reads TGTGCCTCCCCGTCCTGGGGGGGGACTGAAGCTTTCTTT. The chain couples TRBV6-6 to TRBJ1-1; possibly TRBD1 for D (5 bases). Trimming took 11 bases from V and 5 from J, leaving 18 bases between them. Germline V gene sequence: CDR1 MNHNY, CDR2 SVGAGI (reference sequence). The length of the CDR3 is 13 residues.

The genes are TRBV5-4 and TRBJ1-2; TRBD1 aligns across 7 bases. V shed 4 bases and J 7 bases; nucleotides not matched to a gene: 7. Germline V gene sequence: CDR1 SGHNT, CDR2 YYREEE (reference sequence). CDR3 size: 13 residues. In DNA, the CDR3 is TGTGCCAGCAGCCCCCGACAGGGACCTGGCTACACCTTC. This encodes CASSPRQGPGYTF.

The CDR3 protein is CASSPHGTGLTEAFF. The CDR3 DNA reads TGTGCCAGTAGTCCTCATGGGACAGGGCTCACTGAAGCTTTCTTT. This sequence joins TRBV19 and TRBJ1-1, with 9 nucleotides matching TRBD1. Losses at the gene ends were 5 bases for V and 4 bases for J; bases not matched to a gene: 8. The CDR3 is 15 residues long. Germline V gene sequence: CDR1 LNHDA, CDR2 SQIVND (reference sequence). Looking up the rest from reference TRBV19 and TRBJ1-1 gives the full variable domain: DGGITQSPKYLFRKEGQNVTLSCEQNLNHDAMYWYRQDPGQGLRLIYYSQIVNDFQKGDIAEGYSVSREKKESFPLTVTSAQKNPTAFYLCASSPHGTGLTEAFFGQGTRLTVV.

The chain couples TRBV29-1 to TRBJ1-2, with 7 nucleotides matching TRBD1. From germline, CDR1 is SQVTM and CDR2 ANQGSEA. The CDR3 extends over 14 amino acids. J was trimmed by 8 bases and V by 5 bases; bases with no gene match: 14. DNA for the CDR3: TGCAGCGTTTCCCTTGGACAGGCCACGTGGGGCTACACCTTC. It is translated as CSVSLGQATWGYTF.

The V and J genes are TRBV30 and TRBJ2-7; 7 bases are shared with TRBD2. Germline-derived CDR1 and CDR2 are GTSNPN and SVGIG (reference sequence). The J segment lost 3 bases and the V segment lost 3 bases, leaving 5 bases of the junction unmatched. This CDR3 is built from 13 residues. For the CDR3, the DNA is TGTGCCTGGAGCGTCTCGGGGGGCTACGAGCAGTACTTC. The encoded protein is CAWSVSGGYEQYF.

The rearrangement links TRBV7-6 to TRBJ1-3; 7 bases are shared with TRBD1. Trimming at V came to 4 bases and at J to 1 base, leaving 7 bases not matched to a gene. Germline values: CDR1 SGHVS, CDR2 FNYEAQ. This CDR3 spans 16 amino acids. The CDR3 region has the DNA TGTGCCAGCAGCTCTAGACAGGGTGTATCTGGAAACACCATATATTTT. Translating gives CASSSRQGVSGNTIYF.

This chain joins TRBV9 and TRBJ1-2, with 11 bases aligning to TRBD1. There are 16 residues in the CDR3. The germline V gene encodes CDR1 SGDLS and CDR2 YYNGEE. V trimming: 0 bases; J trimming: 8 bases; junction bases outside the gene matches: 9. This CDR3 is CASSVGAGQGARGYTF. CDR3 sequence (DNA): TGTGCCAGCAGCGTAGGTGCTGGACAGGGGGCTCGGGGCTACACCTTC.

The genes are TRBV28 and TRBJ2-2; no clear D. V gave up 5 bases and J gave up 0 bases, with 10 bases separating them. The CDR3 spans 15 residues. Germline CDR1 is MDHEN and CDR2 is SYDVKM. The CDR3 sequence is CASSPYRANTGELFF. The CDR3 coding sequence is TGTGCCAGCAGTCCCTACCGAGCGAACACCGGGGAGCTGTTTTTT.

This sequence joins TRBV4-3 and TRBJ2-7; TRBD1 agrees at 7 bases. Germline lookup yields CDR1 LGHNA and CDR2 YSLEER. Losses at the gene ends were 0 bases for V and 1 base for J; bases not matched to a gene: 9. The CDR3 consists of 17 residues. CDR3 in DNA: TGCGCCAGCAGCCAAGATGGCTTAACAGGGGCTTCCTACGAGCAGTACTTC. Its translation: CASSQDGLTGASYEQYF.

The chain links TRBV18 to TRBJ2-1, with a tentative D call TRBD2 (5 bases). Germline CDR1 KGHSH, CDR2 LQKENI. This CDR3 contains 16 residues. Trimming left V 3 bases short and J 0 bases short, with 12 bases between. DNA for the CDR3: TGTGCCAGCTCACCGCCCACGGGGAGCTCCTACAATGAGCAGTTCTTC. Translating gives CASSPPTGSSYNEQFF.

V and J are TRBV5-4 and TRBJ2-7, with 8 bases identical to TRBD1. CDR1 is SGHNT and CDR2 is YYREEE in the germline V gene (reference sequence). This CDR3 comprises 13 residues. J was trimmed by 6 bases and V by 7 bases; bases with no gene match: 9. The CDR3 sequence: CASRKQGGGEQYF. The CDR3 DNA follows: TGTGCCAGCCGGAAACAGGGGGGAGGCGAGCAGTACTTC. Full variable domain (rest looked up from reference TRBV5-4 and TRBJ2-7): ETGVTQSPTHLIKTRGQQVTLRCSSQSGHNTVSWYQQALGQGPQFIFQYYREEENGRGNFPPRFSGLQFPNYSSELNVNALELDDSALYLCASRKQGGGEQYFGPGTRLTVT.

This sequence joins TRBV6-1 and TRBJ1-2; D ambiguous. This CDR3 comprises 20 residues. From germline, CDR1 is MNHNS and CDR2 SASEGT. The V and J ends lost 0 bases and 0 bases respectively, with 23 bases between them. This CDR3 is CASSEAQGLRVFRANYGYTF. CDR3 coding DNA: TGTGCCAGCAGTGAAGCGCAAGGACTGCGGGTATTTCGTGCTAACTATGGCTACACCTTC.

About this clone: Other nucleotide sequences in the sample specify the same CDR3. The CDR3 loop reads CASSSFGTGNEKLFF. For the CDR3, the DNA is TGTGCCAGCAGCTCTTTTGGGACAGGGAATGAAAAACTGTTTTTT. This chain joins TRBV7-2 and TRBJ1-4; 9 positions agree with TRBD1. CDR1 is SGHTA and CDR2 is FQGNSA in the germline V gene. The junction had 5 bases not matched to a gene; V was cut back by 4 bases and J by 5 bases. CDR3 length equals 15 residues.

The chain combines TRBV2 with TRBJ2-7, with a weak D call TRBD2 (6 bases). Germline CDR1 reads SNHLY; CDR2 reads FYNNEI. Trimming removed 6 bases from V and 4 bases from J, with 16 bases in between. This CDR3 has 14 amino acids. CDR3 amino acids: CASRGLRGKYEQYF. CDR3 nucleotide sequence: TGTGCCAGCAGGGGGTTACGGGGGAAGTACGAGCAGTACTTC. Based on the CDR3 plus reference TRBV2 and TRBJ2-7, the full variable domain is EPEVTQTPSHQVTQMGQEVILRCVPISNHLYFYWYRQILGQKVEFLVSFYNNEISEKSEIFDDQFSVERPDGSNFTLKIRSTKLEDSAMYFCASRGLRGKYEQYFGPGTRLTVT.

The chain couples TRBV27 to TRBJ1-1, with D maybe TRBD1 (6 bases). CDR3 length equals 12 residues. Germline V gene lookup returns CDR1 MNHEY and CDR2 SMNVEV (reference sequence). The V gene lost 5 bases and the J gene lost 3 bases, with 7 bases spanning the gap. This CDR3 reads CASSTGYTEAFF. The CDR3 DNA reads TGTGCCAGCAGTACAGGGTACACTGAAGCTTTCTTT.

This rearrangement joins TRBV5-1 to TRBJ2-5; TRBD1 aligns across 9 bases. Germline V CDR1 and CDR2: SGHRS, YFSETQ. V trimming: 1 base; J trimming: 7 bases; junction bases outside the gene matches: 5. The CDR3 loop spans 14 amino acids. The CDR3 coding sequence is TGCGCCAGCAGCTTGACAGGGGGCTCAGGGACCCAGTACTTC. Its protein is CASSLTGGSGTQYF.

A few counts support this clone. The chain joins TRBV19 to TRBJ2-7, with 7 bases identical to TRBD1. Germline V gene sequence: CDR1 LNHDA, CDR2 SQIVND (reference sequence). This CDR3 is built from 14 residues. V lost 4 bases to trimming and J lost 3 bases; unmatched junction nucleotides: 6. CDR3 amino acids: CASSSRQGLYEQYF. DNA for the CDR3: TGTGCCAGTAGTAGCAGACAGGGCCTCTACGAGCAGTACTTC.

The CDR3 DNA is TGTGCCAGCAGTTACACAGGGACTAGCGTCGTAGAGACCCAGTACTTC. Translating it yields CASSYTGTSVVETQYF. The chain recombines TRBV6-5 with TRBJ2-5; TRBD2 matches at 10 bases. V shed 2 bases and J 4 bases; nucleotides not matched to a gene: 7. Germline assignment: CDR1 MNHEY and CDR2 SVGAGI. CDR3 size: 16 residues.

This sequence joins TRBV6-6 and TRBJ2-7; D gene ambiguous. The germline V and J ends were trimmed by 10 bases and 0 bases, with 7 bases remaining between them. Germline V gives CDR1 MNHNY, CDR2 SVGAGI (reference sequence). The CDR3 covers 11 residues. The CDR3 sequence is CATSVSYEQYF. The CDR3 nucleotides read TGTGCCACCTCCGTCTCCTACGAGCAGTACTTC.

The chain uses TRBV18 and TRBJ2-5, with D possibly matching TRBD1 (5 bases). Germline V lookup: CDR1 KGHSH, CDR2 LQKENI. The CDR3 contains 15 residues. Trimming cost V 2 bases and J 2 bases, with 12 bases left between them. CDR3 coding DNA: TGTGCCAGCTCACCAGGGCAGGGTGGACAAGAGACCCAGTACTTC. Protein product: CASSPGQGGQETQYF.

This clone was detected only a few times. The chain uses TRBV29-1 and TRBJ2-3, with 7 nucleotides matching TRBD1. V gave up 4 bases and J gave up 5 bases; unmatched junction bases: 9. From germline, CDR1 is SQVTM and CDR2 ANQGSEA. The CDR3 is 14 amino acids. For the CDR3, the DNA is TGCAGCGTTGGAGGGGGCCGCGAGAAAGATACGCAGTATTTT. Its translation: CSVGGGREKDTQYF.

V gene TRBV18 combines with J gene TRBJ1-2; 9 bases align to TRBD1. The CDR3 totals 15 residues. Germline assignment: CDR1 KGHSH and CDR2 LQKENI. V was pared by 3 bases and J by 0 bases, with 2 bases of the junction left unmatched. CDR3 loop: CASSPGTGPNYGYTF. CDR3 sequence (DNA): TGTGCCAGCTCACCCGGGACAGGGCCTAACTATGGCTACACCTTC.

The chain carries TRBV27 and TRBJ1-6; 9 positions match TRBD1. V dropped 6 bases and J dropped 7; count of bases not matched to a gene: 1. There are 13 residues in the CDR3. Germline-derived CDR1 and CDR2 are MNHEY and SMNVEV (reference sequence). CDR3 nucleotides: TGTGCCAGCAGAACAGGGGGCAATTCACCCCTCCACTTT. This sequence encodes CASRTGGNSPLHF.

J is TRBJ2-7 and V is TRBV6-1; D may be TRBD1 (5 bases). Per germline, CDR1 MNHNS and CDR2 SASEGT. The CDR3 is 16 residues long. Trimming took 4 bases from V and 2 from J, leaving 18 bases between them. The CDR3 bases are TGTGCCAGCAGTGGAGTGGGGCGGCGCTTTACCTACGAGCAGTACTTC. Encoded protein: CASSGVGRRFTYEQYF.